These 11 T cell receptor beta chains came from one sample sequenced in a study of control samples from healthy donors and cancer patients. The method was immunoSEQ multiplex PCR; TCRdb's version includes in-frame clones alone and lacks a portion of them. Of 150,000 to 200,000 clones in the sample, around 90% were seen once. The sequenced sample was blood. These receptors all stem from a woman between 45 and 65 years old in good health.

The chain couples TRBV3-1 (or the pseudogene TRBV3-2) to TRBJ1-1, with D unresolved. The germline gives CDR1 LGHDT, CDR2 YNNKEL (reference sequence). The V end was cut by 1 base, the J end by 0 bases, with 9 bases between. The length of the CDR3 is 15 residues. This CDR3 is CASSQGVVLNTEAFF. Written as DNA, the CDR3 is TGTGCCAGCAGCCAAGGGGTCGTTCTGAACACTGAAGCTTTCTTT.

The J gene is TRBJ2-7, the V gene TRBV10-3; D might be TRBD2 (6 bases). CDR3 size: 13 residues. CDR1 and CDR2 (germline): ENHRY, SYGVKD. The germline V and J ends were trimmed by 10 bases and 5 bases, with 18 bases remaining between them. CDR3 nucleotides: TGTGCCAGTGGAGGGAGTATTCCGGACGAGCAGTACTTC. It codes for CASGGSIPDEQYF.

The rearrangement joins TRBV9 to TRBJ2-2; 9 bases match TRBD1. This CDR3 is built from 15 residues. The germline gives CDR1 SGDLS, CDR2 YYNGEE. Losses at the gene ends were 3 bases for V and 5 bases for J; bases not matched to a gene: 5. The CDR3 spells CASSEDRGLTGELFF. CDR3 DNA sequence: TGTGCCAGCAGCGAGGACAGGGGTTTGACCGGGGAGCTGTTTTTT. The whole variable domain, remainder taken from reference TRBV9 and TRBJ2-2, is DSGVTQTPKHLITATGQRVTLRCSPRSGDLSVYWYQQSLDQGLQFLIQYYNGEERAKGNILERFSAQQFPDLHSELNLSSLELGDSALYFCASSEDRGLTGELFFGEGSRLTVL.

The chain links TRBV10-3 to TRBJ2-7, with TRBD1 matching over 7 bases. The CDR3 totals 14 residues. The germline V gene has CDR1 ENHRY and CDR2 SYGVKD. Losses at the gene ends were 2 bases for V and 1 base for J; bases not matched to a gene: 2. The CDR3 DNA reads TGTGCCATCAGTGAGGACAGGGCGTCCTACGAGCAGTACTTC. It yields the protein CAISEDRASYEQYF.

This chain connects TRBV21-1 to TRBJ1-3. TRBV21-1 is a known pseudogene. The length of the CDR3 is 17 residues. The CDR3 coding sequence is TGTGCCAGCAGCAAAGGACCCCGGGGGTTCTCTGGAAACACCATATATTTT. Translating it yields CASSKGPRGFSGNTIYF.

The CDR3 here is CASSMFGANSGNTIYF. CDR3 DNA: TGTGCCAGTAGTATGTTCGGGGCAAACTCTGGAAACACCATATATTTT. The V and J genes are TRBV19 and TRBJ1-3, with D tentatively TRBD1 (5 bases). The CDR3 spans 16 residues. The V and J ends lost 3 bases and 0 bases respectively, with 12 bases between them. The germline CDR1 and CDR2 sequences are LNHDA and SQIVND (reference sequence).

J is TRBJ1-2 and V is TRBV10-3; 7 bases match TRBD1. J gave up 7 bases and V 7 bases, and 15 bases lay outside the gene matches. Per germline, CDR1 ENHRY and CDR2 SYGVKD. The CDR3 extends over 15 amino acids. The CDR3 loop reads CAITGTDPTISGYTF. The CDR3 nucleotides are TGTGCCATCACCGGGACAGACCCTACAATCAGTGGCTACACCTTC.

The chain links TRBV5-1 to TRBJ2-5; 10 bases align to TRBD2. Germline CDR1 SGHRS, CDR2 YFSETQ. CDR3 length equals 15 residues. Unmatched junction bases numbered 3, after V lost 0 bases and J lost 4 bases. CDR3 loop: CASSLAAGGGETQYF. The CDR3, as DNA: TGCGCCAGCAGCTTGGCAGCGGGGGGGGGAGAGACCCAGTACTTC. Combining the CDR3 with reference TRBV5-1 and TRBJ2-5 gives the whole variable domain KAGVTQTPRYLIKTRGQQVTLSCSPISGHRSVSWYQQTPGQGLQFLFEYFSETQRNKGNFPGRFSGRQFSNSRSEMNVSTLELGDSALYLCASSLAAGGGETQYFGPGTRLLVL.

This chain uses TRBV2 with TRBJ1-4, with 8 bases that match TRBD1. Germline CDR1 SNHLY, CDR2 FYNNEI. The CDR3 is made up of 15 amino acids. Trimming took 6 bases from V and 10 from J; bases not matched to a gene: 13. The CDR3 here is CASRDTGTGLGKLFF. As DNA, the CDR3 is TGTGCCAGCAGAGATACCGGGACAGGTCTAGGAAAACTGTTTTTT.

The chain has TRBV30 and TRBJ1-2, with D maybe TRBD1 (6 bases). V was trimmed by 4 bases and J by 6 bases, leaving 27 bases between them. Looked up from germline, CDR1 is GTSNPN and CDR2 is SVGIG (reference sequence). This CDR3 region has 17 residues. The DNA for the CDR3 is TGTGCCTGGACTCCTCAGGGAGGGACATTAATCGGTCATGGCTACACCTTC. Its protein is CAWTPQGGTLIGHGYTF.

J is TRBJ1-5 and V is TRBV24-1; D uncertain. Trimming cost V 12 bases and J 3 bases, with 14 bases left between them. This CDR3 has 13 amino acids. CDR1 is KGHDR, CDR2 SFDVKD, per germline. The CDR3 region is CAPRRLTNQPQHF. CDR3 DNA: TGTGCCCCCCGGCGGTTAACCAATCAGCCCCAGCATTTT.